The following is a T cell receptor beta chain sequence with its context. Antigen unknown. TCRdb reanalysed the multiplex PCR reads using MiXCR and keeps one entry per CDR3 protein. Counted here are 200,000 to 250,000 distinct CDR3 sequences, less than 45% occurring once; the ten biggest clones make up 3.6%. Breast cancer patients provided tissue from their axillary draining lymph nodes. These data are taken from a study of breast tumors, draining lymph nodes, adjacent tissues. Overall study results and limits: Tumors had less TCR diversity than lymph nodes, more than nontumor tissue.

This CDR3 has 17 amino acids. Germline V gene sequence: CDR1 DFQATT, CDR2 SNEGSKA (reference sequence). Trimming took off 1 base at V and 0 bases at J, with 16 bases between the two ends. Sequencing input: axillary lymph node tissue. The genes are TRBV20-1 and TRBJ2-1; possibly TRBD1 or TRBD2 for D (5 bases each). The receptor was isolated from a female donor with breast cancer. Some clones in this sample may be carry-over from other donors' samples. The DNA for the CDR3 is TGCAGTGCTAGAGGCTGGGACGCCAGGAGCTCCTACAATGAGCAGTTCTTC. Translated, it gives CSARGWDARSSYNEQFF.